The TCR beta chain under discussion was sequenced for a study of blood T cell repertoires in COVID-19. Study-wide context: COVID-19 samples collected from the United States, Italy and Spain covered acute and convalescent phases. In each case, the material was cDNA or gDNA derived from T cells, B-cell-depleted T cells, or PBMCs.

Per the germline V gene, CDR1 is GTSNPN and CDR2 is SVGIG (reference sequence). The length of the CDR3 is 16 residues. V trimming: 0 bases; J trimming: 7 bases; junction bases outside the gene matches: 9. Authors' methods: The authors estimated nucleated cell counts from reference gene primer amplification. Some clones are missing from TCRdb's copy, which holds only in-frame ones; the method was immunoSEQ multiplex PCR. Clone size and the V and J calls come from that table; the DNA yielded D and trimming. The top ten clones hold under 30% of a sample with 90,000 or so clones, around 72% of them seen once.

The material sequenced was peripheral blood. This sequence originates from a woman aged 55-75 years in a cohort sampled during active or convalescent COVID-19. This sequence joins TRBV30 and TRBJ2-3; 11 bases fit TRBD2. The DNA for the CDR3 is TGTGCCTGGAGTGTACCAACTAGCGGGGGACGCCATACGCAGTATTTT. It yields the protein CAWSVPTSGGRHTQYF.